Listed below are T cell receptor beta chains from one sample, sequenced in a study of blood T cell repertoires in COVID-19. Assay used: immunoSEQ multiplex PCR; TCRdb lists only in-frame clones, some missing. The sample includes under 500,000 clones, around nine tenths of them seen just once. The sequencing input was peripheral blood. The receptors originated from a woman aged 25 to 39 with acute or convalescent COVID-19. CDR3s include the opening cysteine and the closing phenylalanine or tryptophan. Each record gives: D gene, V gene, CDR3 protein. A D gene is named only where the DNA matches it firmly.

D: .
V: TRBV27
CDR3: CASSLSVWGSDTQYF

D: TRBD1
V: TRBV18
CDR3: CASSLQGDYGYTF

D: TRBD1
V: TRBV28
CDR3: CASTAGGYSQPQHF

D: .
V: TRBV19
CDR3: CASSIVSGGVKNIQYF

D: TRBD1
V: TRBV30
CDR3: CAWSKSTGVQVQPQHF

D: .
V: TRBV7-3
CDR3: CASSLTLMETQYF

D: TRBD1
V: TRBV28
CDR3: CASSTTGIAFF

D: TRBD1
V: TRBV29-1
CDR3: CSGWTGGKYGYTF

D: TRBD2
V: TRBV2
CDR3: CASTGWGGYEQYF

D: TRBD1
V: TRBV5-1
CDR3: CASSLGGSTDTQYF

D: .
V: TRBV4-2
CDR3: CASSPGGIGQPQHF

D: .
V: TRBV9
CDR3: CASSPRAGTGLYNEQFF

D: TRBD1
V: TRBV9
CDR3: CASSGRDRDRAFF

D: TRBD1
V: TRBV10-3
CDR3: CAITPTGGLNEQFF

D: .
V: TRBV7-9
CDR3: CASGHLPYEQYF

D: .
V: TRBV9
CDR3: CASSVNPTEETQYF

D: .
V: TRBV13
CDR3: CASSMRTEGETQYF

D: TRBD1
V: TRBV19
CDR3: CASSNPDRGSTDTQYF

D: .
V: TRBV6-6
CDR3: CASGTPGTQYF

D: TRBD1
V: TRBV7-8
CDR3: CASSQRRGENQPQHF

D: TRBD1
V: TRBV27
CDR3: CASSSEGANEAFF

D: TRBD2
V: TRBV11-3
CDR3: CASSPDTSASYNEQFF

D: .
V: TRBV4-1
CDR3: CASSQVSGQTLYGYTF

D: .
V: TRBV7-4
CDR3: CASTLGGVFYNEQFF

D: .
V: TRBV11-2
CDR3: CASRGLGTDTQYF

D: TRBD1
V: TRBV3-1/TRBV3-2
CDR3: CASSRGQTKNIQYF

D: TRBD1
V: TRBV5-4
CDR3: CASSHNPTGRETQYF

D: .
V: TRBV14
CDR3: CASSQEANTEAFF

D: .
V: TRBV7-3
CDR3: CASSRTLQETQYF

D: .
V: TRBV13
CDR3: CASSSEGHQAFF

D: TRBD1
V: TRBV28
CDR3: CATQTGVREQYF

D: .
V: TRBV3-1/TRBV3-2
CDR3: CASSQGWGESYEQYF

D: .
V: TRBV12-3/TRBV12-4
CDR3: CASSFPRSEQFF

D: .
V: TRBV25-1
CDR3: CASSEDTYYQPQHF

D: TRBD2
V: TRBV24-1
CDR3: CATSDWGGLNREGHTGELFF

D: .
V: TRBV2
CDR3: CASSEGLSPSYEQYF

D: TRBD2
V: TRBV20-1
CDR3: CSAGVSGGADTQYF

D: TRBD1
V: TRBV11-2
CDR3: CASSADRGLITEAFF

D: .
V: TRBV7-8
CDR3: CASSLLRQSNQPQHF

D: .
V: TRBV7-9
CDR3: CASSLVGGAKNIQYF

D: TRBD2
V: TRBV4-1
CDR3: CASSQDTSGAAYEQYF

D: .
V: TRBV7-3
CDR3: CASSPNPNTPRVEQFF

D: .
V: TRBV5-1
CDR3: CASSPGSGNTIYF

D: TRBD1
V: TRBV15
CDR3: CATSRGVGTGEGEQFF

D: TRBD1
V: TRBV7-9
CDR3: CASSPGTGETETQYF

D: .
V: TRBV6-5
CDR3: CASSYGAGRSEAFF

D: .
V: TRBV9
CDR3: CASSPWGTGAYEQYF

D: TRBD2
V: TRBV24-1
CDR3: CATSDSRRGGDTQYF

D: .
V: TRBV2
CDR3: CASHPRGSGGYTF

D: .
V: TRBV5-1
CDR3: CASSLDARAETEAFF

D: TRBD1
V: TRBV29-1
CDR3: CSAAQGALVFGNIQYF

D: .
V: TRBV28
CDR3: CASRPSGGGNEKLFF

D: TRBD1
V: TRBV11-1
CDR3: CASSLGQGEQYF

D: .
V: TRBV28
CDR3: CASRYRERTYF

D: .
V: TRBV30
CDR3: CAWSVLRAGVSAISDTDTQYF